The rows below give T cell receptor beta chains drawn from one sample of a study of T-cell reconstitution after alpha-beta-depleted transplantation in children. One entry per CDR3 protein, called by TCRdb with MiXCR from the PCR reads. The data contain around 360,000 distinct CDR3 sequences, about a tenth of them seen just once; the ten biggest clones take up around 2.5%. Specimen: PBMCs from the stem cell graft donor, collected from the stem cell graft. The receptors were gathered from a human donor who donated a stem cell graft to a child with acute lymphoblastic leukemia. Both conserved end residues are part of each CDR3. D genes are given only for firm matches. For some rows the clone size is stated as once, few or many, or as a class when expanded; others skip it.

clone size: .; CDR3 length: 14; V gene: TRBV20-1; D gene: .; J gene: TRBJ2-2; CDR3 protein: CSAIWTENTGELFF; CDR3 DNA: TGCAGTGCGATCTGGACTGAGAACACCGGGGAGCTGTTTTTT
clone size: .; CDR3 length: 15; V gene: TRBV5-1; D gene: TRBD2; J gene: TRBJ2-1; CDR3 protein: CASSPRIAGYNEQFF; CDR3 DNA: TGCGCCAGCAGCCCCCGGATAGCGGGGTACAATGAGCAGTTCTTC
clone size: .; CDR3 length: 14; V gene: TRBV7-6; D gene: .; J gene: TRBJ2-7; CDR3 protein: CASSIGQPSYEQHF; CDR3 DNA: TGTGCCAGCAGCATAGGCCAACCTTCCTACGAGCAGCACTTC
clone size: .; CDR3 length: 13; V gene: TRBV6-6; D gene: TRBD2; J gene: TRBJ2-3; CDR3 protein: CASSYAGEDTQYF; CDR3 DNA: TGTGCCAGCAGTTATGCGGGAGAAGATACGCAGTATTTT
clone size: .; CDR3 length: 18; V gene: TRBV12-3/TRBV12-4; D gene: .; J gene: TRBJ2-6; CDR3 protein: CASSFDPGGASGANVLTF; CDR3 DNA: TGTGCCAGCAGTTTCGACCCTGGTGGGGCCTCTGGGGCCAACGTCCTGACTTTC
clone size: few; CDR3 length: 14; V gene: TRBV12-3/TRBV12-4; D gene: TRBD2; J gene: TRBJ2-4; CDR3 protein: CASSAGLAENIQYF; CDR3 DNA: TGTGCCAGCAGTGCGGGACTAGCGGAAAACATTCAGTACTTC
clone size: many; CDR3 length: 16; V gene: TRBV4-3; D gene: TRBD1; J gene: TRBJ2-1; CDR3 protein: CASSQERDRRYNEQFF; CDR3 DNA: TGCGCCAGCAGCCAAGAAAGGGACAGGAGATACAATGAGCAGTTCTTC
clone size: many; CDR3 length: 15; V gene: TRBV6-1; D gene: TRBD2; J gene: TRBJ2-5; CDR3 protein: CASSVAGEVGETQYF; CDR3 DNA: TGTGCCAGCAGTGTAGCGGGAGAGGTGGGAGAGACCCAGTACTTC
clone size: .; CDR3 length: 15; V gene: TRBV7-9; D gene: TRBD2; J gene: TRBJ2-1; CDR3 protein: CASRPLADLYNEQFF; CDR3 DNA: TGTGCCAGCAGACCGCTAGCGGACCTGTACAATGAGCAGTTCTTC
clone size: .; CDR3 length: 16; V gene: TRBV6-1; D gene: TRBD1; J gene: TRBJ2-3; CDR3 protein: CASSVSRGRRTDTQYF; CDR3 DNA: TGTGCCAGCAGTGTTTCCAGGGGGCGCCGGACAGATACGCAGTATTTT
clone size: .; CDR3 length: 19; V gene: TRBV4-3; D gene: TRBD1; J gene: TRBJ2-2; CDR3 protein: CASSLRNLRGQGIGGELFF; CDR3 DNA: TGCGCCAGCAGCCTCCGAAACCTGAGAGGACAGGGTATAGGCGGGGAGCTGTTTTTT
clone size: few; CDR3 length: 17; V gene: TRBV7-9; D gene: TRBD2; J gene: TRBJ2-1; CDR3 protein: CASSLWASGSYYNEQFF; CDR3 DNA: TGTGCCAGCAGCTTATGGGCTAGCGGGAGTTACTACAATGAGCAGTTCTTC
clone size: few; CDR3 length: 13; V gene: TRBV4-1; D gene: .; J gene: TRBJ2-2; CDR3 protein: CASRKMVTGELFF; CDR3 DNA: TGCGCCAGCAGAAAAATGGTGACCGGGGAGCTGTTTTTT
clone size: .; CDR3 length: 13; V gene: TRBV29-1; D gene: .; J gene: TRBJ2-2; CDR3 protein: CSVGIPNTGELFF; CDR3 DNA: TGCAGCGTGGGAATTCCTAACACCGGGGAGCTGTTTTTT